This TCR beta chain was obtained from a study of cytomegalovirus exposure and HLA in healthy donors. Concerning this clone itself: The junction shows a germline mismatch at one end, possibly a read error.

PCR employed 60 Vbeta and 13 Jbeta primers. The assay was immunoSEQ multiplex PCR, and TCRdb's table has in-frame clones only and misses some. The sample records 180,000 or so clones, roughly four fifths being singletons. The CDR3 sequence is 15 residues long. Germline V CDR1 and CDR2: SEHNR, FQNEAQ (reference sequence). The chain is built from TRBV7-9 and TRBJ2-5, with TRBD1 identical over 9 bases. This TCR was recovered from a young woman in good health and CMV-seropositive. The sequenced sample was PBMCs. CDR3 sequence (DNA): TGTTCCAGCAGCTTTGGGACAGGGTTGCGGGAGACCCAGTACTTC. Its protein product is CSSSFGTGLRETQYF.